A single sample is the source of the 5 T cell receptor beta chains below, sequenced in a study of cytomegalovirus exposure and HLA in healthy donors. Both 60 Vbeta primers and 13 Jbeta primers went into the PCR. The data were produced by immunoSEQ multiplex PCR, yet TCRdb's version contains in-frame clones alone and is incomplete. The sample includes around 110,000 clones, about 70% of them seen just once. Sequencing used PBMCs. The receptors come from a boy younger than 18 in good health and CMV-seronegative.

The chain couples TRBV7-2 to TRBJ2-1, with 7 bases that match TRBD1. This CDR3 has 15 amino acids. CDR1 and CDR2 from the germline V gene are SGHTA and FQGNSA. Trimming cost V 4 bases and J 4 bases; bases outside gene matches: 7. CDR3 in DNA: TGTGCCAGCAGCTCTAGGGACAGAAGTTACAATGAGCAGTTCTTC. Amino acid sequence: CASSSRDRSYNEQFF.

V and J are TRBV30 and TRBJ1-4; 7 positions agree with TRBD1. The V and J ends lost 3 bases and 0 bases, in that order; junction bases with no gene match: 4. CDR3 length equals 15 residues. Germline V lookup: CDR1 GTSNPN, CDR2 SVGIG (reference sequence). The CDR3 bases are TGTGCCTGGAGCGGGGACAGCCCAACTAATGAAAAACTGTTTTTT. It yields the protein CAWSGDSPTNEKLFF. Based on the CDR3 plus reference TRBV30 and TRBJ1-4, the full variable domain is SQTIHQWPATLVQPVGSPLSLECTVEGTSNPNLYWYRQAAGRGLQLLFYSVGIGQISSEVPQNLSASRPQDRQFILSSKKLLLSDSGFYLCAWSGDSPTNEKLFFGSGTQLSVL.

The chain recombines TRBV2 with TRBJ2-2; the D gene is possibly TRBD1 (6 bases). Per the germline V gene, CDR1 is SNHLY and CDR2 is FYNNEI. V was clipped by 2 bases and J by 7 bases, with 14 bases between them. The CDR3 runs to 15 residues. In nucleotides, the CDR3 is TGTGCCAGCAGTGAACGTAGGGGGAACGGCGGGGAGCTGTTTTTT. Translating it yields CASSERRGNGGELFF. The full variable domain, its missing parts supplied by reference TRBV2 and TRBJ2-2, is EPEVTQTPSHQVTQMGQEVILRCVPISNHLYFYWYRQILGQKVEFLVSFYNNEISEKSEIFDDQFSVERPDGSNFTLKIRSTKLEDSAMYFCASSERRGNGGELFFGEGSRLTVL.

This clone has only a few counts. This chain uses TRBV4-3 with TRBJ1-2, with 11 bases fitting TRBD1. The junction had 14 bases not matched to a gene; V was cut back by 2 bases and J by 0 bases. Germline V lookup: CDR1 LGHNA, CDR2 YSLEER. The CDR3 consists of 20 residues. CDR3 amino acids: CASSQRLAGTGGTANYGYTF. CDR3 bases: TGCGCCAGCAGCCAAAGGCTAGCCGGGACAGGGGGAACAGCTAACTATGGCTACACCTTC.

The chain carries TRBV15 and TRBJ2-2; 9 bases agree with TRBD1. CDR3 length: 17 residues. The junction had 12 bases not matched to a gene; V was cut back by 3 bases and J by 7 bases. Per germline, CDR1 LNHNV and CDR2 YYDKDF (reference sequence). The CDR3 DNA reads as TGTGCCACCAGCAGGCTACAGGGGGCCCAGGCTAACGGGGAGCTGTTTTTT. This translates into CATSRLQGAQANGELFF.